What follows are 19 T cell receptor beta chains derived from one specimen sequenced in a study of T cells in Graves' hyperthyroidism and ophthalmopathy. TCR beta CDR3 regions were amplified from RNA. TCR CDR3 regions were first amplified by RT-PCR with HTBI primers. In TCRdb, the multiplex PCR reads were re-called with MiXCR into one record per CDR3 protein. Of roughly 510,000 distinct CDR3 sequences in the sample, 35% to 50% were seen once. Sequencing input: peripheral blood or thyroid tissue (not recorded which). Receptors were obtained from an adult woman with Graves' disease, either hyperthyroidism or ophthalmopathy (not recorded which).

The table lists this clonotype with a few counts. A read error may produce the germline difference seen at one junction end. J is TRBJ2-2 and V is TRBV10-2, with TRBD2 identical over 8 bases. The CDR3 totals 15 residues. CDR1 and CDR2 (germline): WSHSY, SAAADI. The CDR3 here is CASRLADLTYNEQFF. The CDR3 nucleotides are TGCGCCAGCAGACTAGCGGATTTAACCTACAATGAGCAGTTTTTT.

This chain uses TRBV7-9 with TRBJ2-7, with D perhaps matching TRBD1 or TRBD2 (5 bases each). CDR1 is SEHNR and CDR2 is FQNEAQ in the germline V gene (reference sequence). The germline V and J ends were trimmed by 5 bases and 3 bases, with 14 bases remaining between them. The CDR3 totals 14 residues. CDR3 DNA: TGTGCCAGCAGCCGCGGAGCAGGGAGCTACGAGCAGTACTTC. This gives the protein CASSRGAGSYEQYF.

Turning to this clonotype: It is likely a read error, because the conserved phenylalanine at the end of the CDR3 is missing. CDR3 residues: CSVTGTGDGYTS. CDR3 DNA sequence: TGCAGCGTAACCGGGACAGGGGATGGCTACACCTCC. This chain uses TRBV20-1 with TRBJ1-2; 10 nucleotides match TRBD1. CDR1 is DFQATT, CDR2 SNEGSKA, per germline (reference sequence). The length of the CDR3 is 12 residues.

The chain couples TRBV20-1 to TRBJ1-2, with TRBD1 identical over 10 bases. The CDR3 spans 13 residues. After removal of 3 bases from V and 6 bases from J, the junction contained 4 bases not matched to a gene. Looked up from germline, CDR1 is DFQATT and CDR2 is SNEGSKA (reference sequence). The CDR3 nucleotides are TGCAGTGCTAGGGACAGGGGGTACGATGGCTACACCTTC. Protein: CSARDRGYDGYTF.

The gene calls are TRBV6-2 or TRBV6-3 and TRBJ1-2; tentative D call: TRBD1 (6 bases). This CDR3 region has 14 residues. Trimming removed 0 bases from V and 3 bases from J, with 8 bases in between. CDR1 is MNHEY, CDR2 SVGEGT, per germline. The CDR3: CASSYSGGDYGYTF. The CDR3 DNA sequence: TGTGCCAGCAGTTACTCAGGGGGTGACTATGGCTACACCTTC.

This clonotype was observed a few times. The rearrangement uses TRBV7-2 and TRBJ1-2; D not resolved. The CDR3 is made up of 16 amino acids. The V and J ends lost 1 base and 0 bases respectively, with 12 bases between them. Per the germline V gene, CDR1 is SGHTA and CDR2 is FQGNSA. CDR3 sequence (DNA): TGTGCCAGCAGCTTAGGCGTCACCAACCCTAACTATGGCTACACCTTC. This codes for CASSLGVTNPNYGYTF.

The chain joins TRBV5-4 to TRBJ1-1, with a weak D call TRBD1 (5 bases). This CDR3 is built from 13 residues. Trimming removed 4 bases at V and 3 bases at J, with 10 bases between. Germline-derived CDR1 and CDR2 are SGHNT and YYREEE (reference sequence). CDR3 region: CASSMGGDTEAFF. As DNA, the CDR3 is TGTGCCAGCAGCATGGGAGGGGACACTGAAGCTTTCTTT.

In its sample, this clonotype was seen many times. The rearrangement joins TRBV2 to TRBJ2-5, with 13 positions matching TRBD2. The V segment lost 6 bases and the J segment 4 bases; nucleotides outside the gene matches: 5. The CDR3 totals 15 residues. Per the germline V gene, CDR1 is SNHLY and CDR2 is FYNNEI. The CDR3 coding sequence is TGTGCCAGCAGCGGACTAGCGGGAGTCGGAGAGACCCAGTACTTC. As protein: CASSGLAGVGETQYF.

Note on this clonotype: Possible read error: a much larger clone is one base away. The CDR3 DNA is TGTGCCAGCAGTGAATATCAGCCCCGGCATTTT. Its translation: CASSEYQPRHF. This rearrangement joins TRBV6-1 to TRBJ1-5, with unresolved D. The germline CDR1 and CDR2 sequences are MNHNS and SASEGT. This CDR3 contains 11 residues.

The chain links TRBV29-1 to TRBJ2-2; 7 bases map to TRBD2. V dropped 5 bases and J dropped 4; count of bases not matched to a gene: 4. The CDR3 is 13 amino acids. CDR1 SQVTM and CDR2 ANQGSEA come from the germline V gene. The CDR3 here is CSVTRGSTGELFF. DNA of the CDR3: TGCAGCGTTACGCGCGGGAGCACCGGGGAGCTGTTTTTT.

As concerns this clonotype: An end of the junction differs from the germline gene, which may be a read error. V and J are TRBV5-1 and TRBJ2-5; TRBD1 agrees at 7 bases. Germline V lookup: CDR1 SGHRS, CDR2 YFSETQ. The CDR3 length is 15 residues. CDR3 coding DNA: TGTGCCAGCAGCTACCTGACAGGGTTGGGAGAGACCCAGTACTTC. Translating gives CASSYLTGLGETQYF.

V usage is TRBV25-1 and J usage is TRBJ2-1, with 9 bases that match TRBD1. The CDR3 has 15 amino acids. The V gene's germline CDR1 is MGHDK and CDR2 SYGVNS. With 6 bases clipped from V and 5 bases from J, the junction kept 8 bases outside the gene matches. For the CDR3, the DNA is TGTGCCAGCAGGTTGGGACAGGGCCTGAACAATGAGCAGTTCTTC. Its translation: CASRLGQGLNNEQFF.

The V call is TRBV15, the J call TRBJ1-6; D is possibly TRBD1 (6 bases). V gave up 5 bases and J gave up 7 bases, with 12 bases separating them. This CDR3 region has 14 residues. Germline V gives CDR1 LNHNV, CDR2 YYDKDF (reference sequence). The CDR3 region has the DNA TGTGCCACCAGCGGGGGGGGGCGGAATTCACCCCTCCACTTT. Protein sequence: CATSGGGRNSPLHF.

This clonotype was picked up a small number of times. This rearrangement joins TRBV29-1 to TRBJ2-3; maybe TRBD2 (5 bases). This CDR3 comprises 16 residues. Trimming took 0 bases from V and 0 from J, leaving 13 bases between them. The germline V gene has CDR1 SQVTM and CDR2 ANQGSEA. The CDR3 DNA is TGCAGCGTTGAAGAGCCAAGCGGAGCTAGCACAGATACGCAGTATTTT. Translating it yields CSVEEPSGASTDTQYF.

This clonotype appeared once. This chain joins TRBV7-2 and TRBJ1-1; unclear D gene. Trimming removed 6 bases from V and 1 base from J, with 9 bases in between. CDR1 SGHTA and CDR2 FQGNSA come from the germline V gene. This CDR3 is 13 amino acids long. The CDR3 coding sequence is TGTGCCAGCAGGACTGAAGGGAACACTGAAGCTTTCTTT. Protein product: CASRTEGNTEAFF.

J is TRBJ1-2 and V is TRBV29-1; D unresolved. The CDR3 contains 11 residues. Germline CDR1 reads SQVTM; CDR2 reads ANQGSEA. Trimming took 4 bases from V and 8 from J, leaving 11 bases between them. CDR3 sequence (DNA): TGCAGCGTTGGCCCTTTGGGGGGCTACACCTTC. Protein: CSVGPLGGYTF.

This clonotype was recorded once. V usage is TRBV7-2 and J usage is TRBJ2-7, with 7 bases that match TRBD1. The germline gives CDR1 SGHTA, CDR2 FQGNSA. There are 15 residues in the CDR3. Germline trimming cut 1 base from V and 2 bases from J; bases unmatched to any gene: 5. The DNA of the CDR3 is TGTGCCAGCAGCTTAGTCGGGACAGATCCCTACGAGCAGTACTTC. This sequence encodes CASSLVGTDPYEQYF.

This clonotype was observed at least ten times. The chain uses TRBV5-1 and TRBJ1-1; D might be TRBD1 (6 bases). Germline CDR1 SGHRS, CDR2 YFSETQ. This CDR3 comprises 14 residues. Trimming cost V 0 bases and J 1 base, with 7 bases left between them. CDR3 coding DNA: TGCGCCAGCAGCTTGGGGACAGCGAACACTGAAGCTTTCTTT. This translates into CASSLGTANTEAFF.

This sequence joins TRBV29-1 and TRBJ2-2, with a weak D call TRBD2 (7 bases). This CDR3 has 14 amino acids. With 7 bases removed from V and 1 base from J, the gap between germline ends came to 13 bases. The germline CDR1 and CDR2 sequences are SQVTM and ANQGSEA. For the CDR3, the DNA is TGCAGCGGATGGGGGGGACAGAACACCGGGGAGCTGTTTTTT. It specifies CSGWGGQNTGELFF.